This paragraph reports one T cell receptor beta chain. The CDR3 loop spans 14 amino acids. The V and J ends lost 5 bases and 1 base respectively, with 9 bases between them. Looked up from germline, CDR1 is MNHEY and CDR2 is SVGAGI. This entry comes from a study of blood T cell repertoires in COVID-19. Overall study: The samples span acute and convalescent COVID-19 from the United States, Italy and Spain. From T cells, B-cell-depleted T cells, or PBMCs came the material, which was cDNA or gDNA.

Method: immunoSEQ multiplex PCR; TCRdb's copy keeps in-frame clones and lacks some. The data hold 70,000 to 80,000 clones, with 86% observed a single time. The TCR sequence derives from a man aged 80 or over in a cohort sampled during active COVID-19. The sample comprised peripheral blood. The genes are TRBV6-5 and TRBJ1-5; D may be TRBD1 (5 bases). The CDR3 DNA reads TGTGCCAGCAGTCCAGGGTGGAGCAATCAGCCCCAGCATTTT. It yields the protein CASSPGWSNQPQHF.